This T cell receptor beta chain was identified during a study of shared clonotypes between healthy human individuals. The repertoire was sequenced with immunoSEQ multiplex PCR; TCRdb's copy has only in-frame clones and lacks some. The sample records over a million clones, roughly 96% being singletons. The CDR3 has 13 residues. Sequenced material: naive CD4+ T cells sorted from blood. Subset of the sample: CD45RA+ positively selected. The TCR was taken from a man aged 30 to 39 in good health. The V call is TRBV21-1, the J call TRBJ1-4; TRBD1, the table's D call, was not compared with the DNA. TRBV21-1 is termed a pseudogene. CDR3 region: CATTTSGDEKLFF. The CDR3 DNA is TGTGCCACCACAACGTCTGGTGATGAAAAACTGTTTTTT.